This entry features one T cell receptor (beta chain) sequence. Original handling: Amplification with reference gene primers provided the estimates of nucleated cell counts. Repertoires were generated with immunoSEQ multiplex PCR, while TCRdb's copy carries only in-frame clones and drops some. V, J and clone size derive from that table, while D and trimming were established from the DNA sequence. Of around 180,000 clones detected, about 88% appear once; the ten largest clones hold around 24%. This specimen comes from a study of blood T cell repertoires in COVID-19. This clonotype originated in a man in his 60s with acute or convalescent COVID-19. Sequenced input: peripheral blood.

CDR3 loop: CATSDFTGRGNTGELFF. The CDR3 DNA sequence: TGTGCCACCAGTGATTTCACAGGGAGGGGGAACACCGGGGAGCTGTTTTTT. This chain links TRBV24-1 with TRBJ2-2; TRBD2 is a possible D gene (7 bases). CDR1 KGHDR and CDR2 SFDVKD come from the germline V gene. The CDR3 has 17 residues. With 1 base removed from V and 1 base from J, the gap between germline ends came to 12 bases.